A selection of T cell receptor beta chains follows, all from one sample in a study of CD8+ T cells in alopecia areata. Here immunoSEQ multiplex PCR was the method, and the copy in TCRdb shows in-frame clones only, minus some. The profile shows 150,000 to 250,000 clones, more than 55% of them singletons. The source was CD4+ T cells sorted from blood, collected at week 4, from a patient treated with tofacitinib. Receptors originate from a human donor with alopecia areata. CDR3s include the opening cysteine and the closing phenylalanine or tryptophan. D genes are given only for firm matches. Part of the rows lack a size; the others show once, few, many or a class for expanded clones.

d_gene: -; abundance: many; v_gene: TRBV18; j_gene: TRBJ1-1; CDR3aa: CASSPQRGGTEAFF; CDR3nt: TGTGCCAGCTCACCACAACGGGGAGGGACTGAAGCTTTCTTT
d_gene: -; abundance: -; v_gene: TRBV2; j_gene: TRBJ2-7; CDR3aa: CASSDGISYEQYF; CDR3nt: TGTGCCAGCAGTGACGGGATCTCCTACGAGCAGTACTTC
d_gene: TRBD1; abundance: -; v_gene: TRBV5-1; j_gene: TRBJ1-2; CDR3aa: CASSVLGTGDSTF; CDR3nt: TGCGCCAGCAGCGTGCTAGGGACAGGGGATTCCACCTTC
d_gene: -; abundance: -; v_gene: TRBV7-8; j_gene: TRBJ1-2; CDR3aa: CASSFPGGNGYTF; CDR3nt: TGTGCCAGCAGCTTCCCCGGGGGTAATGGCTACACCTTC
d_gene: -; abundance: -; v_gene: TRBV29-1; j_gene: TRBJ1-1; CDR3aa: CSVDRGTTEAFF; CDR3nt: TGCAGCGTTGACCGGGGAACCACTGAAGCTTTCTTT
d_gene: -; abundance: -; v_gene: TRBV29-1; j_gene: TRBJ2-7; CDR3aa: CSVTRDTQGEQYF; CDR3nt: TGCAGCGTTACTCGGGACACCCAGGGGGAGCAGTACTTC
d_gene: -; abundance: -; v_gene: TRBV20-1; j_gene: TRBJ2-5; CDR3aa: CSARREETQYF; CDR3nt: TGCAGTGCTAGAAGGGAAGAGACCCAGTACTTC
d_gene: TRBD1; abundance: few; v_gene: TRBV28; j_gene: TRBJ2-5; CDR3aa: CASSFPSGTGFSAPQYF; CDR3nt: TGTGCCAGCAGTTTCCCTTCTGGGACAGGGTTTTCAGCGCCCCAGTACTTC
d_gene: -; abundance: -; v_gene: TRBV10-3; j_gene: TRBJ2-7; CDR3aa: CAIRPESSYEQYF; CDR3nt: TGTGCCATCAGGCCGGAGAGCTCCTACGAGCAGTACTTC
d_gene: TRBD2; abundance: few; v_gene: TRBV30; j_gene: TRBJ2-1; CDR3aa: CAWSVSGGINEQFF; CDR3nt: TGTGCCTGGAGCGTTAGCGGGGGAATCAATGAGCAGTTCTTC
d_gene: -; abundance: -; v_gene: TRBV30; j_gene: TRBJ1-6; CDR3aa: CAWSGNNSPLHF; CDR3nt: TGTGCCTGGAGTGGTAATAATTCACCCCTCCACTTT
d_gene: TRBD1; abundance: once; v_gene: TRBV7-3; j_gene: TRBJ1-1; CDR3aa: CASSESGGGRNTEAFF; CDR3nt: TGTGCCAGCAGTGAGTCTGGAGGGGGCAGGAACACTGAAGCTTTCTTT
d_gene: -; abundance: -; v_gene: TRBV18; j_gene: TRBJ2-5; CDR3aa: CASSPGGPPSGETQYF; CDR3nt: TGTGCCAGCTCACCAGGGGGGCCCCCCTCGGGAGAGACCCAGTACTTC
d_gene: -; abundance: -; v_gene: TRBV29-1; j_gene: TRBJ2-1; CDR3aa: CSVAGYEQFF; CDR3nt: TGCAGCGTTGCGGGATATGAGCAGTTCTTC
d_gene: -; abundance: -; v_gene: TRBV7-8; j_gene: TRBJ2-5; CDR3aa: CASRVRGQETQYF; CDR3nt: TGTGCCAGCAGAGTGCGGGGGCAGGAGACCCAGTACTTC
d_gene: TRBD1; abundance: -; v_gene: TRBV29-1; j_gene: TRBJ2-3; CDR3aa: CSSDRGHTDTQYF; CDR3nt: TGCAGCTCTGACAGGGGACACACAGATACGCAGTATTTT
d_gene: -; abundance: -; v_gene: TRBV25-1; j_gene: TRBJ2-5; CDR3aa: CASSAGKETQYF; CDR3nt: TGTGCCAGCAGCGCAGGGAAAGAGACCCAGTACTTC
d_gene: -; abundance: -; v_gene: TRBV19; j_gene: TRBJ2-7; CDR3aa: CASSMGRPLGEQYF; CDR3nt: TGTGCCAGTAGTATGGGCAGGCCGCTGGGGGAGCAGTACTTC
d_gene: TRBD1; abundance: -; v_gene: TRBV29-1; j_gene: TRBJ2-2; CDR3aa: CSAGTDAGELFF; CDR3nt: TGCAGCGCCGGGACAGACGCCGGGGAGCTGTTTTTT
d_gene: TRBD1; abundance: -; v_gene: TRBV29-1; j_gene: TRBJ2-2; CDR3aa: CSVENIGTGPPGELFF; CDR3nt: TGCAGCGTTGAAAATATCGGGACAGGGCCACCCGGGGAGCTGTTTTTT
d_gene: TRBD1; abundance: -; v_gene: TRBV30; j_gene: TRBJ1-2; CDR3aa: CAFSTGGISGYTF; CDR3nt: TGTGCCTTTTCCACAGGGGGAATCAGTGGCTACACCTTC
d_gene: -; abundance: once; v_gene: TRBV30; j_gene: TRBJ2-2; CDR3aa: CASNRGANTGELFF; CDR3nt: TGTGCCTCGAACCGAGGGGCGAACACCGGGGAGCTGTTTTTT
d_gene: -; abundance: -; v_gene: TRBV30; j_gene: TRBJ1-2; CDR3aa: CAWTEMGPNYGYTF; CDR3nt: TGTGCCTGGACCGAGATGGGCCCGAACTATGGCTACACCTTC
d_gene: -; abundance: few; v_gene: TRBV5-1; j_gene: TRBJ2-6; CDR3aa: CASSLPKTPLSGANVLTF; CDR3nt: TGCGCCAGCAGCCTCCCCAAGACCCCCCTCTCTGGGGCCAACGTCCTGACTTTC
d_gene: -; abundance: -; v_gene: TRBV30; j_gene: TRBJ1-6; CDR3aa: CAWSLRRGNSPLHF; CDR3nt: TGTGCCTGGAGTCTACGCCGTGGTAATTCACCCCTCCACTTT
d_gene: -; abundance: once; v_gene: TRBV5-4; j_gene: TRBJ2-4; CDR3aa: CASSLGRERTQPLAKNIQYF; CDR3nt: TGTGCCAGCAGCTTGGGAAGGGAAAGGACCCAACCCCTAGCCAAAAACATTCAGTACTTC
d_gene: -; abundance: -; v_gene: TRBV27; j_gene: TRBJ1-1; CDR3aa: CASRLSDGITEAFF; CDR3nt: TGTGCCAGCAGGCTCTCGGACGGGATTACTGAAGCTTTCTTT
d_gene: TRBD2; abundance: -; v_gene: TRBV5-1; j_gene: TRBJ2-5; CDR3aa: CASSSGGMETQYF; CDR3nt: TGCGCCAGCAGCTCGGGGGGTATGGAGACCCAGTACTTC
d_gene: TRBD2; abundance: -; v_gene: TRBV9; j_gene: TRBJ2-7; CDR3aa: CASSLGLAGESYEQYF; CDR3nt: TGTGCCAGCAGCCTAGGACTAGCGGGGGAATCCTACGAGCAGTACTTC
d_gene: -; abundance: -; v_gene: TRBV25-1; j_gene: TRBJ2-7; CDR3aa: CASSEWSDNSYEQYF; CDR3nt: TGTGCCAGCAGTGAATGGTCGGACAACTCCTACGAGCAGTACTTC
d_gene: TRBD2; abundance: -; v_gene: TRBV10-3; j_gene: TRBJ2-3; CDR3aa: CAISALAGGQDTQYF; CDR3nt: TGTGCCATCAGTGCCCTAGCGGGGGGGCAAGATACGCAGTATTTT
d_gene: -; abundance: -; v_gene: TRBV30; j_gene: TRBJ1-2; CDR3aa: CAWSHRQEGGYTF; CDR3nt: TGTGCCTGGAGCCACCGACAGGAGGGTGGCTACACCTTC
d_gene: -; abundance: few; v_gene: TRBV30; j_gene: TRBJ2-1; CDR3aa: CAWTRGFGFNEQFF; CDR3nt: TGTGCCTGGACTCGGGGATTTGGTTTCAATGAGCAGTTCTTC
d_gene: TRBD1; abundance: -; v_gene: TRBV30; j_gene: TRBJ2-7; CDR3aa: CAWSRGQGGTYEQYF; CDR3nt: TGTGCCTGGAGTCGGGGACAGGGGGGAACCTACGAGCAGTACTTC
d_gene: -; abundance: -; v_gene: TRBV15; j_gene: TRBJ2-1; CDR3aa: CATSWPQGLPYNEQFF; CDR3nt: TGTGCCACCAGCTGGCCTCAGGGGCTTCCCTACAATGAGCAGTTCTTC
d_gene: -; abundance: few; v_gene: TRBV29-1; j_gene: TRBJ1-2; CDR3aa: CSVEDPGFYGYTF; CDR3nt: TGCAGCGTTGAAGACCCAGGGTTCTATGGCTACACCTTC